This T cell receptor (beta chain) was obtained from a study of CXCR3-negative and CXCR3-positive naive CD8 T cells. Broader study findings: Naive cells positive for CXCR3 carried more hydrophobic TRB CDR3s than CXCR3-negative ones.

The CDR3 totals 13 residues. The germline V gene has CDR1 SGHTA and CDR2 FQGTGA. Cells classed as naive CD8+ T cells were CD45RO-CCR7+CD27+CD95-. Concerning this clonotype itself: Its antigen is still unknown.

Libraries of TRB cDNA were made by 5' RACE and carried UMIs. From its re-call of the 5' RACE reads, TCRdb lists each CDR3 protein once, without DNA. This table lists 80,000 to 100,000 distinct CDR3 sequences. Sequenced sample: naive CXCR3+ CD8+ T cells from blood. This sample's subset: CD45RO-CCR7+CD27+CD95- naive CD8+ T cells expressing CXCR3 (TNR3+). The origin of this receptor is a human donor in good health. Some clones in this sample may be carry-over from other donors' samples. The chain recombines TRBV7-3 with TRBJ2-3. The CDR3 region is CASSASRLDTQYF.